This T cell receptor beta chain stems from a study of T cells in localized non-small cell lung cancer. A word on this clone: Its antigen is unknown.

Profiling relied on immunoSEQ multiplex PCR, and the TCRdb table lists in-frame clones only, not all of them. The data show about 28,000 clones, with about 90% seen just once and around 2.8% held by the top ten. Study-wide results and limits: Tumor samples were not multi-region, leaving intratumor heterogeneity unexcluded. Median about 58 top-100 tumor clones were shared with paired adjacent lung.

Trimming removed 1 base from V and 3 bases from J, with 13 bases in between. This CDR3 has 14 residues. The germline CDR1 and CDR2 sequences are GTSNPN and SVGIG (reference sequence). The chain recombines TRBV30 with TRBJ2-7, with D perhaps TRBD1 (6 bases). The clonotype originates from a woman aged 18-55 years with stage I lung adenocarcinoma. Sequenced material: peripheral blood, taken before any cancer treatment. CDR3 loop: CAWSEGHAFYEQYF. CDR3 sequence (DNA): TGTGCCTGGAGTGAGGGACACGCATTCTACGAGCAGTACTTC. The full variable domain, with the rest looked up from reference TRBV30 and TRBJ2-7, is SQTIHQWPATLVQPVGSPLSLECTVEGTSNPNLYWYRQAAGRGLQLLFYSVGIGQISSEVPQNLSASRPQDRQFILSSKKLLLSDSGFYLCAWSEGHAFYEQYFGPGTRLTVT.